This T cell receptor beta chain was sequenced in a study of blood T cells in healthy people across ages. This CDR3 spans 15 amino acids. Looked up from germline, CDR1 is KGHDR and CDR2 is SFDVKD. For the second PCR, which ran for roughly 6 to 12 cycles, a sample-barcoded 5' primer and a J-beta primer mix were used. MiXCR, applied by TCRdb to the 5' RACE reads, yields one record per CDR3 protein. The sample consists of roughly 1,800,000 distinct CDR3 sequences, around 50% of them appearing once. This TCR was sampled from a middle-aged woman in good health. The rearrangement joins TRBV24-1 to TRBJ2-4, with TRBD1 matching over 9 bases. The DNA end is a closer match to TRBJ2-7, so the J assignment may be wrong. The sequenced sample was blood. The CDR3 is CATSDPGQGSYEQYF. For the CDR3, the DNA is TGTGCCACCAGTGACCCGGGACAGGGCTCCTACGAGCAGTACTTC.